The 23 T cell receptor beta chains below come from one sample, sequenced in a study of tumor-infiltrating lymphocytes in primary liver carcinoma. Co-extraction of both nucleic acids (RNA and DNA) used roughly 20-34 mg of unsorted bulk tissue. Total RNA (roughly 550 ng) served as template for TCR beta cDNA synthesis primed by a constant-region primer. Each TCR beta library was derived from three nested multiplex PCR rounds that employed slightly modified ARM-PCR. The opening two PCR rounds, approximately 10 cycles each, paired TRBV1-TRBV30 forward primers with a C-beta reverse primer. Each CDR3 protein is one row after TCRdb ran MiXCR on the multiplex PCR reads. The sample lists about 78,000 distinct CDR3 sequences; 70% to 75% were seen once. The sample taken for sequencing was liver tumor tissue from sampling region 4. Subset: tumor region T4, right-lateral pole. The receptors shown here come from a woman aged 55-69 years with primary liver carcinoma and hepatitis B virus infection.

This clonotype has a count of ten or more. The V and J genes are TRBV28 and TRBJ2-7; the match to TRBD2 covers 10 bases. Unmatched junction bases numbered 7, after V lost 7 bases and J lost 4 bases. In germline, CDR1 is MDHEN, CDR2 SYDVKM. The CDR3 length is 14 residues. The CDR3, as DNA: TGTGCCAGCAAAACCGGGACTAGCGTTTACGAGCAGTACTTC. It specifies CASKTGTSVYEQYF.

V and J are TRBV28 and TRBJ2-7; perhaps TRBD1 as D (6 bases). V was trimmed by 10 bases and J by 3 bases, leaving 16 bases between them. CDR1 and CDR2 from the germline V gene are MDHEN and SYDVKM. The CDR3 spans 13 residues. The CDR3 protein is CANRAPLDYEQYF. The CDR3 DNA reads TGTGCCAACAGGGCGCCACTAGACTACGAGCAGTACTTC. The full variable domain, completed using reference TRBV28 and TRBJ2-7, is DVKVTQSSRYLVKRTGEKVFLECVQDMDHENMFWYRQDPGLGLRLIYFSYDVKMKEKGDIPEGYSVSREKKERFSLILESASTNQTSMYLCANRAPLDYEQYFGPGTRLTVT.

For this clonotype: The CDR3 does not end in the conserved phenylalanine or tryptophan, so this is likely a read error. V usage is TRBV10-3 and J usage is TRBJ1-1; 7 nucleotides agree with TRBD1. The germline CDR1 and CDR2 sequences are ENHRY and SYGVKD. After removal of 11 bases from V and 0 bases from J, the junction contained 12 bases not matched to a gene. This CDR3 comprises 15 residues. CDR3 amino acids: CAFTRGTAMNTEAFV. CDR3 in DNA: TGTGCCTTCACGAGAGGGACAGCTATGAACACTGAAGCTTTCGTT.

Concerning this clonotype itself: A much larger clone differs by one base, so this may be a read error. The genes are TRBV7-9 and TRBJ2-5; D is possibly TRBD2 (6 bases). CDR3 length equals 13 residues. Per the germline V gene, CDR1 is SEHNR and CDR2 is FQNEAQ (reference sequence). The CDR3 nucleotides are TGTGCCAGCAGCTTATGGGGGGAAGAGACCCATTACTTC. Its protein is CASSLWGEETHYF.

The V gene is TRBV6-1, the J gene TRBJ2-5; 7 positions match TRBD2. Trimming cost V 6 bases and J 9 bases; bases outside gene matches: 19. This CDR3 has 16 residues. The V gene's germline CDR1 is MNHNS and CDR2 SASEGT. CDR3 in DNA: TGTGCCAGCAGAGGCCCAAGACTAGTGGGAGGGAGGGCCCAGTACTTC. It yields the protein CASRGPRLVGGRAQYF.

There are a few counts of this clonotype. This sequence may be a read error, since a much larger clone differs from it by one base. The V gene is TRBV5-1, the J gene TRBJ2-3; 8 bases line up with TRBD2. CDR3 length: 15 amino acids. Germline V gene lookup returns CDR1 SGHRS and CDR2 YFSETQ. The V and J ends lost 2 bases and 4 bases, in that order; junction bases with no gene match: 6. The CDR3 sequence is CASSFAGGGADTQYF. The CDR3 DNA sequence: TGCGCCAGCAGCTTTGCCGGGGGGGGAGCAGATACGCAGTATTTT.

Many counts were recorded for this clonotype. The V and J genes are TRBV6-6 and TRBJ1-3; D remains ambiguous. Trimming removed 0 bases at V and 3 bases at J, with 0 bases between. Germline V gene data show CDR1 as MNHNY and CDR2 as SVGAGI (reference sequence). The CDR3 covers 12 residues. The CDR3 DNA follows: TGTGCCAGCAGTTACTCTGGAAACACCATATATTTT. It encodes CASSYSGNTIYF.

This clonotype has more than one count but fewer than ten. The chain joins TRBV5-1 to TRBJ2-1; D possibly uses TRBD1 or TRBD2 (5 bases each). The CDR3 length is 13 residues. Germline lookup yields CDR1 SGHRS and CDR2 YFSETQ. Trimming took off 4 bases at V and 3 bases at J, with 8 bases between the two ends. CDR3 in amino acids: CASSRGIYNEQFF. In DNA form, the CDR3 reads TGCGCCAGCAGCCGGGGCATCTACAATGAGCAGTTCTTC.

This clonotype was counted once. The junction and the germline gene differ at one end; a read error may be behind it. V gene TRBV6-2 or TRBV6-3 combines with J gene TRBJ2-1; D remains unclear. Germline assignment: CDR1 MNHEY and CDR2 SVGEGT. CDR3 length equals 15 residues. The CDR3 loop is CACSRMGSRINEQFF. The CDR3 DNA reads TGTGCCTGCAGCAGAATGGGTAGCAGGATAAATGAGCAGTTCTTC.

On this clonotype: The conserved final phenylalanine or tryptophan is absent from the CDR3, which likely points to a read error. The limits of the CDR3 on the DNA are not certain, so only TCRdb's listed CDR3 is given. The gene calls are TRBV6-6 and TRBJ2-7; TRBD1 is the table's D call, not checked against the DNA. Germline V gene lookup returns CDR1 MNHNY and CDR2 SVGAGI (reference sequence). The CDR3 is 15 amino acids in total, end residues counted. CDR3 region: CASSYSGTAFHEQYY.

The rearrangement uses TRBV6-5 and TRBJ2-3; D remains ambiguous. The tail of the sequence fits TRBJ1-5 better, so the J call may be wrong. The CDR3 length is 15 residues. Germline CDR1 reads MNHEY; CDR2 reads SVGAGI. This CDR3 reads CASRASWPGTDTQHF. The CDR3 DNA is TGTGCCAGCAGGGCTAGCTGGCCAGGAACAGATACGCAGCATTTT.

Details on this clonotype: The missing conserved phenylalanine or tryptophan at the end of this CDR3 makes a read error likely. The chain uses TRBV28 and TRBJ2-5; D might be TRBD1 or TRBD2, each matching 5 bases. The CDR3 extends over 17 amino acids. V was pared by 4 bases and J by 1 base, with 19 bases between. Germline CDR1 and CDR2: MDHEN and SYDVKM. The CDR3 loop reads CASSWDGWGPTQETQYS. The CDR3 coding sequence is TGTGCCAGCAGTTGGGACGGATGGGGCCCAACCCAAGAGACCCAGTACTCA.

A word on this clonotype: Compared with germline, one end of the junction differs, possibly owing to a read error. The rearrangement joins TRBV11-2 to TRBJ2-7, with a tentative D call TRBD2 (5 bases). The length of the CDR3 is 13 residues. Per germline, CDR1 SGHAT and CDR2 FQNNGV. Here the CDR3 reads CARSLDHNSEQYF. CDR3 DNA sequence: TGTGCCAGGAGCTTAGATCATAATAGCGAGCAATACTTC.

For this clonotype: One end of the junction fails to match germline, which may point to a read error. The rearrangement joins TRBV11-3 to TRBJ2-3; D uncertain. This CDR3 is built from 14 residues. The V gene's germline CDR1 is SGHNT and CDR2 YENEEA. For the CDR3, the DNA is TGTGCCAGCAGCTTAGACCCGTCCAGTTTCACCCCCTCTTTC. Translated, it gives CASSLDPSSFTPSF.

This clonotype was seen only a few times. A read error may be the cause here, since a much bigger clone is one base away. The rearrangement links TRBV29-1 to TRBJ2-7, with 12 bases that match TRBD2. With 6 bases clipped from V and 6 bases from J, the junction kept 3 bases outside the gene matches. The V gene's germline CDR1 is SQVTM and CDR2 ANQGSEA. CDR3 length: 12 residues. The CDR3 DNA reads TGCAGCGTGACTAGCGGGAGAGGCGAGCAGTACTTC. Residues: CSVTSGRGEQYF.

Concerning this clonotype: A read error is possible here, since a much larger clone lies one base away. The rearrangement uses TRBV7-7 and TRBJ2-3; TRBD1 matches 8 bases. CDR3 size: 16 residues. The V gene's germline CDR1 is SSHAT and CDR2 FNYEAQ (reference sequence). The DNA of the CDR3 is TGTGCTAGCAGCTTAGGGGCAGGGGGCCTGATAGATACGCAGTATTTT. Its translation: CASSLGAGGLIDTQYF.

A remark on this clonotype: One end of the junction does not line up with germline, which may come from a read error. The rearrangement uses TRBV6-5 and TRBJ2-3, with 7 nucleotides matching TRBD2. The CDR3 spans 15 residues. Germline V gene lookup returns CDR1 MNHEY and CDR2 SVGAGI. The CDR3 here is CASNYGGSGGDTQYF. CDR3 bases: TGTGCCAGCAATTACGGGGGGAGTGGAGGAGATACACAGTATTTT.

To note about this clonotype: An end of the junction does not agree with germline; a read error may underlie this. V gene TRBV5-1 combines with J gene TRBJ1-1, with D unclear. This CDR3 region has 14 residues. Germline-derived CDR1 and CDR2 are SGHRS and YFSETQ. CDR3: CASNLEERAPEAFF. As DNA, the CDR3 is TGCGCCAGCAACTTGGAAGAGAGGGCGCCTGAAGCTTTCTTT.

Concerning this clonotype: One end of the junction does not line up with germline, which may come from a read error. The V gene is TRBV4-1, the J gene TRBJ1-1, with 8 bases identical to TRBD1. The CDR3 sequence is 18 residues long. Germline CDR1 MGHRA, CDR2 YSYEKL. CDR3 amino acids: CTSSRDGQGARVDAEAFF. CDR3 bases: TGCACCAGCAGCCGAGATGGGCAGGGGGCGAGGGTGGACGCTGAAGCTTTCTTT.

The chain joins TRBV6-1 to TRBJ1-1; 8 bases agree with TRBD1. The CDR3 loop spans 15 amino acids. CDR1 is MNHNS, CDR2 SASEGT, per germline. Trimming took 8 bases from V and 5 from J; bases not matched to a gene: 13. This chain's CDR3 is CASGTRGQGKTEAFF. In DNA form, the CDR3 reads TGTGCCAGCGGCACCCGCGGACAGGGAAAAACTGAAGCTTTCTTT.

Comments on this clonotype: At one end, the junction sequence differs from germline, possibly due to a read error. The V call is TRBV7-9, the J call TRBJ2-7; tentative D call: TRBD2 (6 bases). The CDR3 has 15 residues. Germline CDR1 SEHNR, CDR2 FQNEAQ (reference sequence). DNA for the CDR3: TGTGCCAGCAGCTTAGCGGGGGGTTCTATCTACGAGCAATACTTC. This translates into CASSLAGGSIYEQYF. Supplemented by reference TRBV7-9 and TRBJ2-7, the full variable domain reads DTGVSQNPRHKITKRGQNVTFRCDPISEHNRLYWYRQTLGQGPEFLTYFQNEAQLEKSRLLSDRFSAERPKGSFSTLEIQRTEQGDSAMYLCASSLAGGSIYEQYFGPGTRLTVT.

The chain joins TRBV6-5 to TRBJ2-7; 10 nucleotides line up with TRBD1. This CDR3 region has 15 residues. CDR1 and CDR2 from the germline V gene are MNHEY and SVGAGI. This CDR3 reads CASCYRTGGSYEQYF. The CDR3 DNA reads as TGTGCGAGCTGTTACCGGACAGGGGGCTCCTACGAGCAGTACTTC.

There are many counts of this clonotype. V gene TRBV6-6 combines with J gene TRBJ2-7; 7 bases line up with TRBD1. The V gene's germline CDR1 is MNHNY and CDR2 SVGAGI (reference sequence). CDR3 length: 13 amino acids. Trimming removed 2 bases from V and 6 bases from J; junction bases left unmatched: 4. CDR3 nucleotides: TGTGCCAGCAGTTACACAGAGGGGGCCGAGCAGTACTTC. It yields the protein CASSYTEGAEQYF.